Sequencing of this TCR beta chain was carried out in a study of blood T cell repertoires in COVID-19. On the study more broadly: COVID-19 samples, acute and convalescent, were from the United States, Italy and Spain. In each case, the material was cDNA or gDNA derived from T cells, B-cell-depleted T cells, or PBMCs.

Original processing methods: It was from reference gene primer amplification that nucleated cell counts were estimated. Data came from immunoSEQ multiplex PCR; TCRdb stores just in-frame clones and leaves some out. The V and J calls and clone size are taken from that table; D and trimming were inferred from the DNA. The top ten hold about 10% of the sample, which has roughly 150,000 clones, over 75% seen once. In this sample, this clone turned up a few times. In germline, CDR1 is SNHLY, CDR2 FYNNEI. Trimming at V came to 2 bases and at J to 9 bases, leaving 10 bases not matched to a gene. The CDR3 extends over 15 amino acids.

The sample comprised peripheral blood. The clonotype was recovered from a man aged 55 to 70 with active or convalescent COVID-19. The chain uses TRBV2 and TRBJ2-1; TRBD1 aligns across 7 bases. The DNA of the CDR3 is TGTGCCAGCAGTGAATTGGGACAGCCCGTGGGTGAGCAGTTCTTC. This gives the protein CASSELGQPVGEQFF.